Below, 7 T cell receptor beta chains from the same sample are listed, as sequenced in a study of T cell responses to AZD1222 COVID-19 vaccine. The assay was immunoSEQ multiplex PCR, and TCRdb's table has in-frame clones only and misses some. This table holds around 100,000 clones, 90% to 95% found once. The source was peripheral blood, collected on day 0 of AZD1222 vaccination. These TCRs come from an adult in good health.

This chain connects TRBV7-2 to TRBJ1-1; perhaps TRBD1 as D (6 bases). V lost 5 bases and J 1 base, leaving 17 bases between the germline ends. The CDR3 spans 16 residues. Germline CDR1 SGHTA, CDR2 FQGNSA. The CDR3: CASSPPPLGQNTEAFF. The CDR3 nucleotides read TGTGCCAGCAGCCCTCCACCCCTGGGACAGAACACTGAAGCTTTCTTT.

The gene calls are TRBV7-3 and TRBJ2-2; D is uncertain. V lost 1 base to trimming and J lost 0 bases, with 9 bases between them. Looked up from germline, CDR1 is SGHTA and CDR2 is FQGTGA. This CDR3 has 16 amino acids. This CDR3 reads CASSLNHGSNTGELFF. CDR3 sequence (DNA): TGTGCCAGCAGCTTAAACCACGGGTCGAACACCGGGGAGCTGTTTTTT.

This sequence joins TRBV5-1 and TRBJ1-3, with TRBD1 as a possible D gene (6 bases). CDR3 size: 18 residues. In germline, CDR1 is SGHRS, CDR2 YFSETQ. Trimming cost V 1 base and J 0 bases, with 17 bases left between them. Here the CDR3 reads CASSLLVGQRFSGNTIYF. CDR3 in DNA: TGCGCCAGCAGCTTGTTGGTCGGACAGAGATTCTCTGGAAACACCATATATTTT.

The genes are TRBV4-2 and TRBJ2-3; no firm D call. The ends were cut back, 0 bases at V and 3 bases at J, with 10 bases in the middle. The CDR3 is 15 residues long. Germline V gene data show CDR1 as LGHNA and CDR2 as YNFKEQ. CDR3 in amino acids: CASSQDLDRTDTQYF. The DNA for the CDR3 is TGTGCCAGCAGCCAAGATCTTGACCGAACAGATACGCAGTATTTT.

V and J are TRBV7-2 and TRBJ1-5; D may be TRBD1 (5 bases). In germline, CDR1 is SGHTA, CDR2 FQGNSA. Trimming took off 6 bases at V and 3 bases at J, with 9 bases between the two ends. This CDR3 is 13 amino acids long. Here the CDR3 reads CASSLDNNQPQHF. DNA for the CDR3: TGTGCCAGCAGTTTGGACAACAATCAGCCCCAGCATTTT.

The CDR3 loop reads CASSPQGDSSYNEQFF. Here the CDR3 DNA reads TGTGCCAGCAGCCCACAGGGGGATAGCTCCTACAATGAGCAGTTCTTC. The chain uses TRBV7-3 and TRBJ2-1, with TRBD1 matching over 8 bases. V lost 5 bases to trimming and J lost 0 bases; unmatched junction nucleotides: 6. The CDR3 sequence is 16 residues long. From germline, CDR1 is SGHTA and CDR2 FQGTGA.

The V gene is TRBV7-4, the J gene TRBJ2-7, with TRBD1 matching over 8 bases. V shed 1 base and J 2 bases; nucleotides not matched to a gene: 1. Germline CDR1 reads SGHVT; CDR2 reads SQSDAQ. The CDR3 runs to 14 residues. In DNA, the CDR3 is TGTGCCAGCAGCTTAGTGACAGGGGCCTACGAGCAGTACTTC. The encoded protein is CASSLVTGAYEQYF.